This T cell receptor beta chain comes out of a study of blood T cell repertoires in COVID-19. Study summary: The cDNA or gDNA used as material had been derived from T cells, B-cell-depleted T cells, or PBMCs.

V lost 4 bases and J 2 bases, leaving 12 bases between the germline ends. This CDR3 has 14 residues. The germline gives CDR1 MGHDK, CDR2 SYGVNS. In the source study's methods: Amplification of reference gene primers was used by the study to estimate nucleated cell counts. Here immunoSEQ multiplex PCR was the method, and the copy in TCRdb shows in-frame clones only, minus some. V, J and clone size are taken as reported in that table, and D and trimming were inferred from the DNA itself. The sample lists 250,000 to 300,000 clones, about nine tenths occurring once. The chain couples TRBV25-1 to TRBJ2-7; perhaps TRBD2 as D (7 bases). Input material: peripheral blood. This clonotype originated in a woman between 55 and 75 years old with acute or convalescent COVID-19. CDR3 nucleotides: TGTGCCAGCAGTGTCAGGGGAGGGACCTACGAGCAGTACTTC. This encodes CASSVRGGTYEQYF.